Listed below are T cell receptor beta chains from one sample, sequenced in a study of blood T cell repertoires in COVID-19. Sequenced by immunoSEQ multiplex PCR; TCRdb stores in-frame clones only, minus some. Here the sample spans roughly 250,000 clones, just over 90% being singletons. The sequenced sample consisted of PBMCs or T cells enriched from blood (not recorded which). These receptors all stem from a woman younger than 30 who had recovered from COVID-19. CDR3s include the opening cysteine and the closing phenylalanine or tryptophan. Fields, in order: V gene, CDR3 protein.

>TRBV5-1
CASSLVQGGNYGYTF
>TRBV7-9
CASSLAFRDSSEAFF
>TRBV7-9
CASSLGTGQETQYF
>TRBV28
CASSAAPNEQFF
>TRBV6-6
CASSYRSPGVVTEAFF
>TRBV15
CATSRDHRTGQAEQYF
>TRBV19
CASSIDHWGEGTEAFF
>TRBV7-2
CASSPRGREDTQYF
>TRBV10-1
CASAKQSTDTQYF
>TRBV28
CASSRGGYGYTF
>TRBV9
CASSVGGGGQVYNEQFF
>TRBV13
CASSVPGQNTDTQYF
>TRBV11-3
CASSLDGQYNEQFF
>TRBV19
CASSTGQGAGGNTIYF
>TRBV19
CASSFPNPSSGNTIYF
>TRBV19
CASSFQTRNYGYTF
>TRBV3-1/TRBV3-2
CASSQGQGVAGNTIYF
>TRBV28
CASSVSRGEQYF
>TRBV18
CASSPDTSSGNTIYF
>TRBV5-1
CASSSVPGTGENGYTF
>TRBV12-3/TRBV12-4
CASTLPQGEAFF
>TRBV10-3
CASQTSGRSWGQFF
>TRBV28
CASSVTGITGNTIYF
>TRBV7-2
CASSSQERQAHPYGYTF
>TRBV15
CAIRDRGNYGYTF
>TRBV11-3
CASSQSFAGGTDTQYF
>TRBV5-1
CASSLGGTGTYEQYF
>TRBV7-9
CASSFPVGGLGVTDTQYF
>TRBV15
CATSSIGGPNYGYTF
>TRBV28
CASSLPGGYETQYF
>TRBV11-1
CASSINRGPDRELFF
>TRBV5-4
CASSRGQGDTGELFF
>TRBV7-9
CASSGPDSFYAQPQHF
>TRBV5-4
CASSLDRGLNTEAFF
>TRBV4-1
CASSQDRGQGAGRTEAFF
>TRBV19
CASSWYRASTEAFF
>TRBV6-4
CASSTTYGTDTQYF
>TRBV15
CATLKGTEAFF
>TRBV29-1
CTFSSRANEQFF
>TRBV28
CASSRTGGNTIYF
>TRBV4-3
CASSQDQGEDSPLHF
>TRBV7-8
CASSSFSQSSSGNTIYF
>TRBV5-1
CASSPNTGGAGEKLFF
>TRBV18
CASSPGTSGQETQYF
>TRBV7-3
CASSLEGSSPEAFF
>TRBV5-4
CASSLGPDQPQHF
>TRBV10-3
CAISGQGVDYGYTF
>TRBV5-1
CASSVGATNEKLFF
>TRBV5-1
CASSLGSGGYEQYF
>TRBV6-5
CASEKTFQGSEAFF
>TRBV7-8
CASSPSSGNGFSEQFF
>TRBV7-6
CASSLMRFGELFF
>TRBV10-3
CAIRITTGGDYEQYF
>TRBV6-4
CASSEPGTGDEKLFF
>TRBV5-1
CASSIEREVIYEQYF
>TRBV28
CASSLRQGYYEQYF
>TRBV19
CASSSRTGTGNTIYF
>TRBV18
CASSPNSGGAADTQYF
>TRBV9
CASSVGQFTDTQYF
>TRBV7-2
CASSLAIRDTQYF